The entry below describes one T cell receptor beta chain. This record comes from a study of blood T cell repertoires in COVID-19. The data were produced by immunoSEQ multiplex PCR, yet TCRdb's version contains in-frame clones alone and is incomplete. The sample lists more than 150,000 clones, approximately 88% occurring once. V dropped 7 bases and J dropped 3 bases, with 10 bases sitting between them. The CDR3 length is 12 residues. In germline, CDR1 is SGHRS, CDR2 YFSETQ. This receptor was identified in a woman aged 55-70 years who had recovered from COVID-19. The chain joins TRBV5-1 to TRBJ1-2; weak D call: TRBD1 (6 bases). Sequenced: PBMCs or T cells enriched from blood (not recorded which). In nucleotides, the CDR3 is TGCGCCAGCGGACAGTCTCACTATGGCTACACCTTC. As protein: CASGQSHYGYTF.